This T cell receptor (beta chain) emerged from a study of graft-versus-host responses after intestinal transplantation. V was clipped by 5 bases and J by 8 bases; unmatched bases: 6. Germline-derived CDR1 and CDR2 are SGHNT and YENEEA. The CDR3 sequence is 15 residues long. Data came from immunoSEQ multiplex PCR; TCRdb stores just in-frame clones and leaves some out. The data show about 14,000 clones, about 95% seen once. The chain is built from TRBV11-3 and TRBJ2-1; 13 bases are shared with TRBD2. Sequenced material: PBMCs, taken 9 days after transplant. This sequence originates from a human patient who received an intestinal transplant, so some T cells may come from the graft donor. CDR3 DNA sequence: TGTGCCAGCAGCCCGCGCGGGACTAGCGGGGATGAGCAGTTCTTC. Encoded protein: CASSPRGTSGDEQFF.